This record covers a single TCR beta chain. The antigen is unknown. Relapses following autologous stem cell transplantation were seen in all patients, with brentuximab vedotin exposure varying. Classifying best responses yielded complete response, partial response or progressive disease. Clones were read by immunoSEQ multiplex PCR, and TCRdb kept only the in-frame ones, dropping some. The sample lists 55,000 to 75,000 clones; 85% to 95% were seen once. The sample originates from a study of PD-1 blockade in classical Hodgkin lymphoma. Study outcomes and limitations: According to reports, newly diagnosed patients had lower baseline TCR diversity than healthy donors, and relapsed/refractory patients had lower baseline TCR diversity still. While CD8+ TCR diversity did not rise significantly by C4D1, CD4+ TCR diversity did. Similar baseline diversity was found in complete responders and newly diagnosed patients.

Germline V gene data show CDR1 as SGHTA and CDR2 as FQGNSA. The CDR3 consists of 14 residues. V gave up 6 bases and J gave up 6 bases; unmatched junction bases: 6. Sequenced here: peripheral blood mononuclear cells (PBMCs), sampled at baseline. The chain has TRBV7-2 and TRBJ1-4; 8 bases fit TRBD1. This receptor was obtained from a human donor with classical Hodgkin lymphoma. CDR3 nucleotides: TGTGCCAGCAGTTACGGACAGGGTGATGAAAAACTGTTTTTT. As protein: CASSYGQGDEKLFF.